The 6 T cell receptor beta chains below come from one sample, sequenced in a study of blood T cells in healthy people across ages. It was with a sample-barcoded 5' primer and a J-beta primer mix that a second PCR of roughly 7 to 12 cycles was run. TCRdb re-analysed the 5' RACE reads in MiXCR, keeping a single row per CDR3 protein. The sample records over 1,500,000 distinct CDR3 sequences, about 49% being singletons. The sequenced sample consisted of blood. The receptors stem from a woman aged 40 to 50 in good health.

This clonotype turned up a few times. The CDR3 DNA follows: TGCAGTGCTAGCCTAGCGGGGAACGTTTTAGGGAGTTCGGAGACCCAGTACTTC. Protein product: CSASLAGNVLGSSETQYF. The V call is TRBV20-1, the J call TRBJ2-5; 9 nucleotides match TRBD2. In germline, CDR1 is DFQATT, CDR2 SNEGSKA (reference sequence). The CDR3 loop spans 18 amino acids. The trim removed 3 bases at V and 5 bases at J, leaving 19 bases unmatched.

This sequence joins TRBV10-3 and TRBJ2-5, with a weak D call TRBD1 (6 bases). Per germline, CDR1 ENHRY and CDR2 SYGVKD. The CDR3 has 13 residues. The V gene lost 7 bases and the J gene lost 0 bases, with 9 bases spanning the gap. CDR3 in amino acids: CAITTGYQETQYF. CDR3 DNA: TGTGCCATCACTACAGGGTACCAAGAGACCCAGTACTTC.

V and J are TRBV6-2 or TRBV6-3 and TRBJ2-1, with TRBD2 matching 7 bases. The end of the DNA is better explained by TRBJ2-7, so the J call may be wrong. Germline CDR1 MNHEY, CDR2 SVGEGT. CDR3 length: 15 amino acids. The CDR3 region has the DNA TGTGCCAGCAGAGAGGCGGGGGTCCCCTACAATGAGCAGTACTTC. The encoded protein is CASREAGVPYNEQYF.

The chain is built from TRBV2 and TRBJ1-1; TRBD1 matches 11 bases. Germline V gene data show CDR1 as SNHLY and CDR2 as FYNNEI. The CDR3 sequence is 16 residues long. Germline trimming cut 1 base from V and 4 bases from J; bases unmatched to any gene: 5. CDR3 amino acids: CASSEVGQGVGTEAFF. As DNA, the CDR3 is TGTGCCAGCAGTGAAGTGGGACAGGGGGTAGGCACTGAAGCTTTCTTT.

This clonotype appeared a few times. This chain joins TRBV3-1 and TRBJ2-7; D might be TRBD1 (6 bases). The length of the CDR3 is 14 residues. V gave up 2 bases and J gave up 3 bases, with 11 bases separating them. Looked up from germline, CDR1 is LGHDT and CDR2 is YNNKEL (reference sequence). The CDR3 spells CASSQQTGRYEQYF. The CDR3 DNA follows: TGTGCCAGCAGCCAACAGACAGGTCGCTACGAGCAGTACTTC.

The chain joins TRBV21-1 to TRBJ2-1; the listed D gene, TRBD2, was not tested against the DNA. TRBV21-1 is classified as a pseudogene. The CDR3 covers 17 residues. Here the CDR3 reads CASSKEGTSGGGETQFF. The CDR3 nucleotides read TGTGCCAGCAGCAAAGAGGGTACTAGCGGGGGGGGAGAGACCCAGTTCTTC.